The clone carrying this T cell receptor beta chain was seen more than once but under ten times. Building the TCR beta libraries relied on iRepertoire HTBI primers, and CDR3 regions underwent Arm-PCR. Via MiXCR, TCRdb re-called the multiplex PCR reads, giving one row per CDR3 protein. The repertoire has fewer than 550,000 distinct CDR3 sequences, roughly 16% of them found once; the top ten carry 20% to 30%. The time point was: newly diagnosed GD, antithyroid drugs for less than 3 months. PBMCs provided the RNA from which the TCR library was made. The sample belongs to a study of regulatory T cells in long-lasting Graves disease. V trimming: 2 bases; J trimming: 5 bases; junction bases outside the gene matches: 12. Germline CDR1 SGDLS, CDR2 YYNGEE. The CDR3 loop spans 17 amino acids. These sequences were also reported in another study, on T cells in Graves' hyperthyroidism and ophthalmopathy.

The genes are TRBV9 and TRBJ2-1, with 8 bases identical to TRBD2. The clonotype originates from a woman aged 40-60 years with Graves disease. Sample: peripheral blood mononuclear cells (PBMCs), taken at new diagnosis, from a patient treated with antithyroid drugs. The DNA of the CDR3 is TGTGCCAGCAGCGTGCCTAAAACTAGCGGTTTAAACAATGAGCAGTTCTTC. Amino acids: CASSVPKTSGLNNEQFF.